These T cell receptor beta chains were read from a single sample in a study of T cell repertoires in cytomegalovirus infection. Which antigens these TCRs recognize remains unknown. TCRdb reprocessed the reads with MiXCR, giving one entry per CDR3 protein. Among about 150,000 distinct CDR3 sequences listed, more than 25% were seen once. Source: CD8+ T cells from cultured PBMCs, taken from culture after CMV antigen stimulation. The receptors originated from a human donor in good health (CMV status not recorded). Some clones in this sample may be carry-over from other donors' samples. The CDR3 runs from the conserved cysteine through the conserved F or W. A D gene is named only where the DNA matches it firmly. Size is omitted from some rows. Given values are once, few, many or a class for expanded clones.

>12|TRBV15|TRBJ1-6|few|-
TGTGCCACCAGCAGCCCTAATTCACCCCTCCACTTT
CATSSPNSPLHF
>13|TRBV4-1|TRBJ2-7|-|-
TGCGCCAGCAGATTAGGCCCCGGGTACGAGCAGTACTTC
CASRLGPGYEQYF
>15|TRBV4-1|TRBJ2-3|few|-
TGCGCCAGCAGCCACTGGAGGCGGGGCACAGATACGCAGTATTTT
CASSHWRRGTDTQYF
>13|TRBV20-1|TRBJ1-2|few|TRBD1
TGCAGTGCTAGAGCAGGGGGACTGTATGGCTACACCTTC
CSARAGGLYGYTF
>15|TRBV18|TRBJ1-5|-|-
TGTGCCAGCTCATCGGGACTGGATGACAATCAGCCCCAGCATTTT
CASSSGLDDNQPQHF
>15|TRBV11-2|TRBJ2-5|-|-
TGTGCCAGCAGCTCGGGACTTTCCACGGCAGAGACCCAGTACTTC
CASSSGLSTAETQYF
>13|TRBV20-1|TRBJ2-1|-|-
TGCAGTGGGGGGGAGGTAACCTACAATGAGCAGTTCTTC
CSGGEVTYNEQFF
>14|TRBV2|TRBJ2-7|-|TRBD2
TGTGCCAGCGTCGGAGAGCGGGGGGCCTACGAGCAGTACTTC
CASVGERGAYEQYF
>16|TRBV13|TRBJ1-1|-|TRBD1
TGTGCCAGCAGCTCGACCCGGACAGGGAGGGGCACTGAAGCTTTCTTT
CASSSTRTGRGTEAFF
>15|TRBV7-9|TRBJ2-2|few|TRBD1
TGTGCCAGCAGCCCGACAGGGTGGGACACCGGGGAGCTGTTTTTT
CASSPTGWDTGELFF
>14|TRBV6-5|TRBJ2-3|few|-
TGTGCCAGCAGTACCGGGACTGTGACAGATACGCAGTATTTT
CASSTGTVTDTQYF
>16|TRBV12-3/TRBV12-4|TRBJ1-5|-|TRBD1
TGTGCCAGCAGTTTAGAAAGGACAGGGGGGAATCAGCCCCAGCATTTT
CASSLERTGGNQPQHF
>15|TRBV19|TRBJ2-3|-|TRBD2
TGTGCCAGTAGTATCGGGACTAGGAGTGGGGATACGCAGTATTTT
CASSIGTRSGDTQYF
>13|TRBV2|TRBJ1-1|-|-
TGTGCCAGCAGTGAATGGGCAGGCCCTGAAGCTTTCTTT
CASSEWAGPEAFF
>12|TRBV12-3/TRBV12-4|TRBJ1-1|many|-
TGTGCCAGCAGCCTGGGGGGCGCTGAAGCTTTCTTT
CASSLGGAEAFF
>14|TRBV7-8|TRBJ2-5|many|-
TGTGCCAGCAGCTTTCATCCCGAACAAGAGACCCAGTACTTC
CASSFHPEQETQYF
>16|TRBV29-1|TRBJ2-1|-|-
TGCAGCGTTGAAGCCGACTCCGGGACTTCTTACAATGAGCAGTTCTTC
CSVEADSGTSYNEQFF
>11|TRBV7-9|TRBJ2-7|many|TRBD1
TGTGCCACATACCAGGGGGTCGAGCAGTACTTC
CATYQGVEQYF
>15|TRBV7-2|TRBJ2-7|few|-
TGTGCCAGCAGCTTAGACGGGTCCTCCTCCTACGAGCAGTACTTC
CASSLDGSSSYEQYF
>16|TRBV15|TRBJ1-1|-|TRBD1
TGTGCCACCAGCAGAGGAAGAGGACAGGAGAACACTGAAGCTTTCTTT
CATSRGRGQENTEAFF
>16|TRBV12-3/TRBV12-4|TRBJ2-2|many|TRBD1
TGTGCCAGCAGTCTAACAGGGGGCCTAAACACCGGGGAGCTGTTTTTT
CASSLTGGLNTGELFF
>16|TRBV4-2|TRBJ2-7|few|TRBD2
TGTGCCAGCAGCCAAGAAGGCGGGGGGATGTCCTACGAGCAGTACTTC
CASSQEGGGMSYEQYF
>13|TRBV7-9|TRBJ2-7|-|-
TGTGCCAGCAGCTTAAACATAAACTACGAGCAGTACTTC
CASSLNINYEQYF
>15|TRBV7-2|TRBJ2-3|-|-
TGTGCCAGCAGCACCGGGGTAGCGGACACAGATACGCAGTATTTT
CASSTGVADTDTQYF
>16|TRBV2|TRBJ2-1|-|TRBD1
TGTGCCAGCAGTGGGGGGACAGAAAGCTCCTACAATGAGCAGTTCTTC
CASSGGTESSYNEQFF
>12|TRBV27|TRBJ1-1|-|-
TGTGCCAGCAGGCAACAAGGGTATGAAGCTTTCTTC
CASRQQGYEAFF
>14|TRBV27|TRBJ2-2|-|TRBD1
TGTGCCAGCAGTTGGACAGGAAGCACCGGGGAGCTGTTTTTT
CASSWTGSTGELFF
>14|TRBV7-9|TRBJ1-1|-|-
TGTGCCAGCAGCTTAGGGGGTCAGCCCATTGAAGCTTTCTTT
CASSLGGQPIEAFF
>15|TRBV7-2|TRBJ2-2|many|TRBD1
TGTGCCAGCAGCTTCCGGACAGGGGGCACCGGGGAGCTGTTTTTT
CASSFRTGGTGELFF
>14|TRBV5-1|TRBJ2-1|-|-
TGCGCCAGCAGCTTGCGGAAGGGTAGCTATGAGCAGTTCTTC
CASSLRKGSYEQFF
>14|TRBV27|TRBJ1-1|-|-
TGTGCCAGCAGCTGGGACGGGACGGTCACTGTAGCTTTCTTT
CASSWDGTVTVAFF
>13|TRBV5-6|TRBJ1-2|few|-
TGTGCCAGCAGTCCAGACGGATTTAATGGCTACACCTTC
CASSPDGFNGYTF
>16|TRBV7-3|TRBJ2-1|-|-
TGTGCCAGCAGCTCCGGGGACTCCGTAACGGACCATGAGCAGTTCTTC
CASSSGDSVTDHEQFF
>18|TRBV24-1|TRBJ2-3|-|TRBD2
TGTGCCACCAGTGACACCACTACTAGCGGGGGGGCGAGAGATACGCAGTATTTT
CATSDTTTSGGARDTQYF
>12|TRBV7-9|TRBJ1-1|few|-
TGTGCCAGCAGCTCCCCGCTGGGTGAAGCTTTCTTT
CASSSPLGEAFF
>16|TRBV19|TRBJ2-1|-|-
TGTGCCAGTAGTATAGCGCAAGGACACTACTACAATGAGCAGTTCTTC
CASSIAQGHYYNEQFF
>15|TRBV19|TRBJ2-2|few|-
TGTGCCAGTAGTATTGGGCATCGGGGCACCGGGGAGCTGTTTTTT
CASSIGHRGTGELFF
>15|TRBV7-7|TRBJ1-6|few|-
TGTGCCAGCAGTCCAACCTGGGGCCGCAATTCACCCCTCCACTTT
CASSPTWGRNSPLHF
>16|TRBV28|TRBJ2-7|few|-
TGTGCCAGCAGTTCTCACTTCCGGGATCAAAGAAAGGAGCAGTACTTC
CASSSHFRDQRKEQYF
>15|TRBV7-9|TRBJ2-4|few|-
TGTGCCAGCACCGATGTCCGGGCGTCCAAAAACATTCAGTACTTC
CASTDVRASKNIQYF
>15|TRBV7-6|TRBJ1-4|-|-
TGTGCCAGCAGCTTAGCGGGACGGATTAATGAAAAACTGTTTTTT
CASSLAGRINEKLFF
>12|TRBV11-2|TRBJ1-1|few|TRBD1
TGTGCCAGCAGCTTAGCGCCAGGGGGAGCTTTCTTT
CASSLAPGGAFF
>15|TRBV12-3/TRBV12-4|TRBJ1-2|-|TRBD1
TGTGCCAGCAGTTTAAGTCCGACAGGGGTTGGTGGCTACACCTTC
CASSLSPTGVGGYTF
>18|TRBV7-8|TRBJ2-1|many|TRBD2
TGTGCCAGCAGCTCCCGAGGGGGCGGGGGGGCGGTTTACAATGAGCAGTTCTTC
CASSSRGGGGAVYNEQFF
>14|TRBV6-1|TRBJ1-1|many|-
TGTGCCAGCAGGTCCAGGACTCAGAACACTGAAGCTTTCTTT
CASRSRTQNTEAFF
>18|TRBV28|TRBJ1-2|-|TRBD1
TGTGCCAGCAGCCTAAGCCGCCTACAGGGCAGGGGGATTGGTGGCTACACCTTC
CASSLSRLQGRGIGGYTF
>13|TRBV12-3/TRBV12-4|TRBJ2-7|many|-
TGTGCCAGCACCTCTGTAAGCCCCTACGAGCAGTACTTC
CASTSVSPYEQYF